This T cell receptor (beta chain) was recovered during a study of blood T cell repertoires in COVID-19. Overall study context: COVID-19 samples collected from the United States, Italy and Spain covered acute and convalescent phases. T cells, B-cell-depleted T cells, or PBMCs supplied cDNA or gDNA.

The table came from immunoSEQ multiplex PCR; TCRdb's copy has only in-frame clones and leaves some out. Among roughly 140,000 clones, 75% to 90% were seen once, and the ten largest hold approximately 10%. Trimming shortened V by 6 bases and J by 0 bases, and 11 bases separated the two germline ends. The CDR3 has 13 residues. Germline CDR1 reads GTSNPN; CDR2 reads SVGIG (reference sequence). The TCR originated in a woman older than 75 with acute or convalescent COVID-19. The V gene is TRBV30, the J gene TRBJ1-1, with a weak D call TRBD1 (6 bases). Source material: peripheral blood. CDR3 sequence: CACAQGMNTEAFF. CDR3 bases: TGTGCCTGTGCACAGGGCATGAACACTGAAGCTTTCTTT.